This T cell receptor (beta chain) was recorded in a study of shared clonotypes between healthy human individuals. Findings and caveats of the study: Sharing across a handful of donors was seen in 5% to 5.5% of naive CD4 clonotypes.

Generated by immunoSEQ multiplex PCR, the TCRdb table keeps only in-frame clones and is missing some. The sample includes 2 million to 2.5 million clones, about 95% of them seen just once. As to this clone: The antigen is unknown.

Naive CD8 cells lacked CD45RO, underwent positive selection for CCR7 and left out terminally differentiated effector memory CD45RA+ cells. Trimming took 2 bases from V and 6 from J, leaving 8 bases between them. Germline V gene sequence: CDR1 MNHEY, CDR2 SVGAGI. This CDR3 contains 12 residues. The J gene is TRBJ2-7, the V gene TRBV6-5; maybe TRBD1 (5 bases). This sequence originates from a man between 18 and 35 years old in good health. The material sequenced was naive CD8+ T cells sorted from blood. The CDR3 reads CASSYGASEQYF. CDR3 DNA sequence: TGTGCCAGCAGTTACGGGGCGTCCGAGCAGTACTTC.